This passage covers 10 T cell receptor beta chains from one sample sequenced in a study of sequential checkpoint blockade in melanoma. The treatment: randomized to nivolumab then ipilimumab (arm A) or the reverse (arm B). TCRdb keeps only in-frame clones here, not all; method: immunoSEQ multiplex PCR. The top ten clones hold over 5% of a sample with 10,000 to 15,000 clones, around 20% of them seen once. The sample consisted of tumor tissue (inferred from file names), taken from a patient given nivolumab and ipilimumab in sequence. These receptors all stem from a human donor with melanoma.

The chain recombines TRBV9 with TRBJ1-1; D possibly corresponds to TRBD1 (6 bases). Germline CDR1 SGDLS, CDR2 YYNGEE. The CDR3 length is 13 residues. The V gene lost 2 bases and the J gene lost 5 bases, with 10 bases spanning the gap. The CDR3 DNA follows: TGTGCCAGCAGCGTGACAGGTAGGACTGAAGCTTTCTTT. Protein: CASSVTGRTEAFF.

This clone turned up a few times. The chain joins TRBV23-1 to TRBJ2-2; D possibly uses TRBD1 or TRBD2 (6 bases each). TRBV23-1 carries the ORF label, with uncertain function. This CDR3 comprises 15 residues. The V gene lost 4 bases and the J gene lost 4 bases, with 13 bases spanning the gap. The CDR3 protein is CASSPTGAITGELFF. CDR3 coding DNA: TGCGCCAGCAGTCCGACGGGGGCGATCACCGGGGAGCTGTTTTTT.

This clone was found a few times. This sequence joins TRBV11-3 and TRBJ2-7, with 13 bases matching TRBD2. Germline V gives CDR1 SGHNT, CDR2 YENEEA. V lost 8 bases, J lost 5 bases, and 15 bases stayed unmatched. The CDR3 is made up of 17 amino acids. CDR3 sequence (DNA): TGTGCCAGCCCTTGGGACAGTACCGGACTAGCGGGAGACGAGCAGTACTTC. It is translated as CASPWDSTGLAGDEQYF.

This chain links TRBV28 with TRBJ2-3, with D perhaps TRBD1 (5 bases). The CDR3 loop spans 17 amino acids. The ends were cut back, 7 bases at V and 3 bases at J, with 23 bases in the middle. From germline, CDR1 is MDHEN and CDR2 SYDVKM. The CDR3 is CASTPTPQTDATDTQYF. The CDR3 nucleotides read TGTGCCAGCACTCCAACCCCTCAGACAGATGCAACAGATACGCAGTATTTT.

This clone was detected many times. The CDR3 bases are TGTGCCAGCAGTGAAGCACTAGCGGGAAAGGGGAAAACCGGGGAGCTGTTTTTT. Its translation is CASSEALAGKGKTGELFF. V usage is TRBV6-1 and J usage is TRBJ2-2; 10 bases match TRBD2. CDR1 and CDR2 from the germline V gene are MNHNS and SASEGT. V lost 0 bases to trimming and J lost 5 bases; unmatched junction nucleotides: 9. The CDR3 runs to 18 residues.

This clone was counted between two and nine times. This chain links TRBV6-8 with TRBJ1-1; D is unresolved. The V gene's germline CDR1 is MNHGY and CDR2 SAAAGT. The V and J ends lost 5 bases and 4 bases respectively, with 26 bases between them. The CDR3 extends over 18 amino acids. The CDR3 DNA reads as TGTGCCAGCAGTCCAGACTTTCCCGGGTCGCTTTGGGGCACTGAAGCTTTCTTT. It translates to CASSPDFPGSLWGTEAFF.

This clone has just a few counts. J is TRBJ2-7 and V is TRBV5-1; D remains ambiguous. The CDR3 is made up of 15 amino acids. Germline CDR1 reads SGHRS; CDR2 reads YFSETQ. V was trimmed by 4 bases and J by 9 bases, leaving 23 bases between them. CDR3 DNA: TGCGCCAGCAGCCTTGGCTTGACCCCTAAAACTTGGCAGTACTTC. Its translation is CASSLGLTPKTWQYF.

This clone was counted many times. The rearrangement links TRBV11-3 to TRBJ1-1; no clear D gene. Germline-derived CDR1 and CDR2 are SGHNT and YENEEA. This CDR3 has 15 amino acids. V was pared by 4 bases and J by 4 bases, with 16 bases between. The CDR3 region has the DNA TGTGCCAGCAGCTCTCAAGGGTATTGGGCCACTGAAGCTTTCTTT. The encoded protein is CASSSQGYWATEAFF.

This clone appeared many times. The same CDR3 also results from other DNA sequences found in this sample. The gene calls are TRBV6-8 and TRBJ2-1; 7 bases map to TRBD1. Looked up from germline, CDR1 is MNHGY and CDR2 is SAAAGT. The V and J ends lost 3 bases and 2 bases, in that order; junction bases with no gene match: 4. The CDR3 runs 15 residues. CDR3 bases: TGTGCCAGCAGTTATGGTCAGGGGGCCTACAATGAGCAGTTCTTC. Amino acid sequence: CASSYGQGAYNEQFF.

V and J are TRBV10-3 and TRBJ2-7, with a weak D call TRBD2 (5 bases). Germline CDR1 reads ENHRY; CDR2 reads SYGVKD. This CDR3 has 13 residues. Trimming took off 10 bases at V and 0 bases at J, with 13 bases between the two ends. This CDR3 reads CASLATISYEQYF. DNA for the CDR3: TGTGCCAGCTTAGCGACGATCTCCTACGAGCAGTACTTC.